Given below is one T cell receptor (beta chain) in context. The sample originates from a study of PD-L1 blockade in urothelial cancer. Overall study: At 3 weeks (second dose) and 6 weeks after starting treatment, blood was analyzed. Median blood clonality was around 0.086, with 75,000 to 100,000 unique TCRs.

This CDR3 contains 15 residues. Trimming at V came to 7 bases and at J to 6 bases, leaving 14 bases not matched to a gene. Germline lookup yields CDR1 MNHEY and CDR2 SMNVEV (reference sequence). Spiked synthetic TCR analogs estimated absolute template abundance per PCR. Clones were sequenced by immunoSEQ multiplex PCR, and TCRdb holds only the in-frame ones, with some missing. The sample records approximately 51,000 clones, approximately 84% being singletons. Patients yielded 1 to 8 samples each, pretreatment and on-treatment. The sample was PBMCs, taken around atezolizumab (anti-PD-L1) treatment. The clonotype was recovered from a man between 60 and 70 years old with urothelial cancer. The chain links TRBV27 to TRBJ2-7; 8 bases are shared with TRBD1. The CDR3 region is CASKLPGQAFTEQYF. The CDR3 nucleotides are TGTGCCAGCAAACTCCCGGGACAGGCCTTCACCGAGCAGTACTTC.